This entry describes one T cell receptor beta chain. Its target is not known. The data stem from a study of OX40 agonist ivuxolimab in advanced cancers. Overall study results and limits: CD4+ and CD8+ blood T cells expanded clonally by week 6 at 0.1 to 3.0 mg/kg.

Clones were read by immunoSEQ multiplex PCR, and TCRdb kept only the in-frame ones, dropping some. The sample has approximately 3,000 clones; 72% are singletons. Sampled blood was obtained at baseline, cycle 4 day 1, and cycle 7 day 1. The ends were cut back, 0 bases at V and 1 base at J, with 10 bases in the middle. There are 15 residues in the CDR3. CDR1 and CDR2 (germline): MNHEY, SVGAGI. This receptor was obtained from an adult with an advanced solid tumor such as melanoma, head and neck, liver or kidney cancer. The input for sequencing was CD4+ or CD8+ T cells sorted from blood, taken in a trial of the OX40 agonist ivuxolimab. The chain joins TRBV6-5 to TRBJ2-7; D remains unclear. The CDR3 region is CASSYSSIGSYEQYF. In DNA, the CDR3 is TGTGCCAGCAGTTACTCGAGTATCGGATCCTACGAGCAGTACTTC.